These 3 T cell receptor beta chains were all obtained from the same sample, sequenced in a study of OX40 agonist ivuxolimab in advanced cancers. The library was generated by the immunoSEQ multiplex PCR assay. TCRdb carries this immuneACCESS record with in-frame sequences only. Its versions omit some clonotypes, under half of them owing to an unresolved V gene in the studies checked, with the rest unexplained. The sample table shows some 80,000 clones, and less than 85% are seen once. About 0.4% of the sample is in the top ten clones. The sequences come from CD4+ or CD8+ T cells sorted from blood, collected in a trial of the OX40 agonist ivuxolimab. Receptors were obtained from an adult with an advanced solid tumor such as melanoma, head and neck, liver or kidney cancer.

The chain has TRBV6-5 and TRBJ2-3; D is tentatively TRBD1 or TRBD2 (5 bases each). Germline loops: CDR1 MNHEY, CDR2 SVGAGI. The germline V and J ends were trimmed by 6 bases and 3 bases, with 13 bases remaining between them. The CDR3 runs to 14 residues. The CDR3, as DNA: TGTGCCAGCAGGACGGGGCTAGCAACAGATACGCAGTATTTT. Translated: CASRTGLATDTQYF.

The V and J genes are TRBV5-8 and TRBJ2-7; D not resolved. This CDR3 comprises 13 residues. Germline values: CDR1 SGHTS, CDR2 YDEGEE. V lost 5 bases and J lost 1, with 10 bases in between. CDR3 sequence: CASSPSISYEQYV. In nucleotides, the CDR3 is TGTGCCAGCAGTCCAAGCATATCCTACGAGCAGTACGTC.

The rearrangement joins TRBV18 to TRBJ2-5; TRBD2 aligns across 7 bases. V shed 3 bases, J shed 4 bases, and the junction held 8 bases outside the gene matches. The germline CDR1 and CDR2 sequences are KGHSH and LQKENI. This CDR3 contains 15 residues. This CDR3 is CASSPVAGDGETQYF. The CDR3 DNA reads as TGTGCCAGCTCACCTGTTGCGGGGGATGGAGAGACCCAGTACTTC.